The 5 T cell receptor beta chains given below trace back to one sample, sequenced in a study of Ad26.COV2.S vaccination and SARS-CoV-2 variants. Profiling relied on immunoSEQ multiplex PCR, and the TCRdb table lists in-frame clones only, not all of them. This sample has around 450,000 clones, with about nine tenths found just once. The treatment was: 15 to 20 received Ad26.COV2.S at low or high dose, single or two shots; a few received placebo; per-sample allocation not given. It was on day 63 after the first vaccine or placebo injection that samples were taken. Sample: peripheral blood, taken in a trial of Ad26.COV2.S vaccine versus placebo. The receptor set was obtained from a person aged 18-65 years who received the Ad26.COV2.S COVID-19 vaccine or a placebo.

This clone has a handful of counts. As DNA, the CDR3 is TGTGCCAGCAGCTCGACGGGACAGGGGCCCTACGAGCAGTACTTC. Amino acid sequence: CASSSTGQGPYEQYF. J is TRBJ2-7 and V is TRBV21-1; the DNA was not used to check the table's D call, TRBD1. TRBV21-1 is termed a pseudogene. This CDR3 region has 15 residues.

The gene calls are TRBV27 and TRBJ2-5; D unresolved. This CDR3 spans 16 amino acids. V dropped 3 bases and J dropped 7 bases, with 21 bases sitting between them. Germline V gene data show CDR1 as MNHEY and CDR2 as SMNVEV (reference sequence). CDR3 in DNA: TGTGCCAGCAGTTTTCAGCGCCCCTCCCTCGGCGGGACCCAGTACTTC. The encoded protein is CASSFQRPSLGGTQYF.

This clone was recorded a few times. The chain combines TRBV4-1 with TRBJ2-2; possibly TRBD1 for D (5 bases). With 4 bases removed from V and 2 bases from J, the gap between germline ends came to 14 bases. This CDR3 is 16 amino acids long. Per germline, CDR1 MGHRA and CDR2 YSYEKL. The CDR3 DNA is TGCGCCAGCAGCCGAATCAGGGAATCTAACACCGGGGAGCTGTTTTTT. This translates into CASSRIRESNTGELFF.

This clone has just one count. This chain links TRBV28 with TRBJ2-7; no clear D. Per the germline V gene, CDR1 is MDHEN and CDR2 is SYDVKM. There are 12 residues in the CDR3. Trimming left V 7 bases short and J 4 bases short, with 11 bases between. CDR3: CASTNKQYEQYF. The CDR3 nucleotides read TGTGCCAGCACCAACAAACAGTACGAGCAGTACTTC. Based on the CDR3 plus reference TRBV28 and TRBJ2-7, the full variable domain is DVKVTQSSRYLVKRTGEKVFLECVQDMDHENMFWYRQDPGLGLRLIYFSYDVKMKEKGDIPEGYSVSREKKERFSLILESASTNQTSMYLCASTNKQYEQYFGPGTRLTVT.

This clone was seen once. This rearrangement joins TRBV3-1 (or the pseudogene TRBV3-2) to TRBJ2-5; TRBD2 is a possible D gene (6 bases). V lost 0 bases to trimming and J lost 5 bases, with 16 bases between them. Per germline, CDR1 LGHDT and CDR2 YNNKEL (reference sequence). This CDR3 region has 16 residues. CDR3 coding DNA: TGTGCCAGCAGCCAAGATTTGGCGAGCGGGTGGGAGACCCAGTACTTC. This encodes CASSQDLASGWETQYF.